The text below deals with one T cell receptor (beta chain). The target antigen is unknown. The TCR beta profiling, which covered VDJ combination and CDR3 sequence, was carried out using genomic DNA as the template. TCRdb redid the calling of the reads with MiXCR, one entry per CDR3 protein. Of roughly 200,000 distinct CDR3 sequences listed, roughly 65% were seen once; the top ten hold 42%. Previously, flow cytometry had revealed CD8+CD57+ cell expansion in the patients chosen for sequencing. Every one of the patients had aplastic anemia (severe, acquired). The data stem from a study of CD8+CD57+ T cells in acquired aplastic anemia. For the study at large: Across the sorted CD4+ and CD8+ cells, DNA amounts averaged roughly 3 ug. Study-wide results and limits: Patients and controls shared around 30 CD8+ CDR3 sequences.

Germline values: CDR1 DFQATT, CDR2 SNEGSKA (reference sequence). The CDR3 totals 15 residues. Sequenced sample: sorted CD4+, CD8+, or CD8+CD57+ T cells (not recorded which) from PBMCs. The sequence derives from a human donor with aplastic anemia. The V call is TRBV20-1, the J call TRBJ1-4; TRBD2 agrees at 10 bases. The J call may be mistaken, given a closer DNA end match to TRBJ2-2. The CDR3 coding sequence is TGCAGTGCTAGGGGCGCTAGCGGGAGAGCCGGGGAGCTGTTTTTT. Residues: CSARGASGRAGELFF.